A selection of T cell receptor beta chains follows, all from one sample in a study of vaccination and CD4 T cells after COVID-19. Their cognate antigens are unknown. Each CDR3 protein is one row after TCRdb ran MiXCR on the PCR reads. The repertoire holds about 7,000 distinct CDR3 sequences, with 66% as singletons. Sequencing was done on a sample of CD4+ T cells from blood, cultured in vitro. The receptor source for this set is a human donor who had recovered from COVID-19. Each CDR3 is given with its conserved first and last residue. D genes are given only for firm matches. Size is omitted from some rows. Given values are once, few, many or a class for expanded clones.

cdr3_nt cdr3_aa clone_size j_call v_call d_call
TGCAGTGCTAGAGTCTTCACAGATACGCAGTATTTT CSARVFTDTQYF NA TRBJ2-3 TRBV20-1 NA
TGTGCCAGCAGAAGTACCAGGAGCTCCTACAATGAGCAGTTCTTC CASRSTRSSYNEQFF NA TRBJ2-1 TRBV6-1 NA
TGTGCCATCAGGATGACAGAGAACACTGAAGCTTTCTTT CAIRMTENTEAFF NA TRBJ1-1 TRBV10-3 NA
TGTGCCAGCTCTCTGGGGAGTGTTAGGGCCGGGGAGCTGTTTTTT CASSLGSVRAGELFF NA TRBJ2-2 TRBV7-3 NA
TGTGCCAGCAGTTACTCGGTTGTGCAGGGGTTATTCGGCTACACCTTC CASSYSVVQGLFGYTF NA TRBJ1-2 TRBV6-5 NA
TGTGCCAGCAGTTTGCCGGGACAGGGGACAGTTTCGCAGCCCCAGCATTTT CASSLPGQGTVSQPQHF once TRBJ1-5 TRBV6-5 TRBD1
TGTGCCAGCAAACCGACAGGGTCCTATGGCTACACCTTC CASKPTGSYGYTF NA TRBJ1-2 TRBV6-1 TRBD1
TGCAGTGCTAGAGATATGGGAAACTATGGCTACACCTTC CSARDMGNYGYTF NA TRBJ1-2 TRBV20-1 NA
TGTGCCAGCAGCCCAACCTCCACCAGCTATGGCTACACCTTC CASSPTSTSYGYTF few TRBJ1-2 TRBV27 NA
TGTGCCAGCAGCTCACCAGCGAGCACAGATACGCAGTATTTT CASSSPASTDTQYF NA TRBJ2-3 TRBV7-6 NA
TGTGCCAGCAGTTTAGGGACTAGTTACGAGCAGTACTTC CASSLGTSYEQYF NA TRBJ2-7 TRBV12-3/TRBV12-4 TRBD2
TGTGCCAGAGGACTTGGAGAGAACACTGAAGCTTTCTTT CARGLGENTEAFF once TRBJ1-1 TRBV2 NA
TGCAGTGCTTCGAACCCGGGACAGGGGGGAACTGAAGCTTTCTTT CSASNPGQGGTEAFF NA TRBJ1-1 TRBV20-1 TRBD1
TGCAGTGCTAGACCACCGGAACACGGCGGGGGCAATCAGCCCCAGCATTTT CSARPPEHGGGNQPQHF few TRBJ1-5 TRBV20-1 NA
TGTGCCAGCAGCCTGACGGACAATCAGCCCCAGCATTTT CASSLTDNQPQHF once TRBJ1-5 TRBV27 NA
TGCAGTGCTAGCACTAGCGGTCAAGAGACCCAGTACTTC CSASTSGQETQYF NA TRBJ2-5 TRBV20-1 TRBD2
TGTGCCAGCAGCCAAGCAGGGGTCACTGAAGCTTTCTTT CASSQAGVTEAFF NA TRBJ1-1 TRBV14 NA
TGTGCCAGTAGCCCCCGGGACAGGGTTGGTCAGCCCCAGCATTTT CASSPRDRVGQPQHF NA TRBJ1-5 TRBV19 TRBD1
TGCAGTGTCGGGCAGGGGGGTTCTGGAAACACCATATATTTT CSVGQGGSGNTIYF NA TRBJ1-3 TRBV20-1 TRBD1
TGTGCCAGCAGCTTATACAGCGGGGGGGCCTACAATGAGCAGTTCTTC CASSLYSGGAYNEQFF NA TRBJ2-1 TRBV7-2 TRBD2
TGCGCCAGCAGCCTAGGACTAGATACAGATACGCAGTATTTT CASSLGLDTDTQYF NA TRBJ2-3 TRBV4-1 TRBD2
TGTGCCAGCAGGACTAGCGTCAACAATGAGCAGTTCTTC CASRTSVNNEQFF NA TRBJ2-1 TRBV2 TRBD2
TGTGCCACCAGTGGGGGGACTGCGACTAGCGGGAGAGGGGAGACCCAGTACTTC CATSGGTATSGRGETQYF NA TRBJ2-5 TRBV24-1 TRBD2
TGTGCCAGCAGCTTGCGGGAGCAAGAGACCCAGTACTTC CASSLREQETQYF NA TRBJ2-5 TRBV7-3 TRBD2
TGTGCCAGCAGCTTAGTGGGGAATTCACCCCTCCACTTT CASSLVGNSPLHF NA TRBJ1-6 TRBV7-2 NA
TGCAGTGCTATCGGGAGGGATGCTAAAGAGACCCAGTACTTC CSAIGRDAKETQYF NA TRBJ2-5 TRBV20-1 TRBD2
TGCAGTGCTAGAGAGCGTACAGCCTATGGCTACACCTTC CSARERTAYGYTF NA TRBJ1-2 TRBV20-1 NA
TGTGCCAGCAGCTACCGGGACAGGACTAGCCAAGGCCCTGGGGCCAACGTCCTGACTTTC CASSYRDRTSQGPGANVLTF NA TRBJ2-6 TRBV21-1 NA
TGTGCCAGCAGTTTAAAGGTCCATTCACCCCTCCACTTT CASSLKVHSPLHF few TRBJ1-6 TRBV27 NA
TGTGCCACCAGTGATCCCGGATCGGGGCACCAAGAGACCCAGTACTTC CATSDPGSGHQETQYF NA TRBJ2-5 TRBV24-1 NA
TGCAGTGCGAGTACAACACTAGCGGGGAAGAACAATGAGCAGTTCTTC CSASTTLAGKNNEQFF NA TRBJ2-1 TRBV20-1 TRBD2
TGCAGTGCTTTTAGGCCCGGTGATTCACCCCTCCACTTT CSAFRPGDSPLHF NA TRBJ1-6 TRBV20-1 NA
TGTGCCAGCAGTTACTCCCGAGCGGGGGGCGACCTTAATGAGCAGTTCTTC CASSYSRAGGDLNEQFF NA TRBJ2-1 TRBV6-5 TRBD2
TGTGCCAGCAGCCCCTTGGGGGGCGCGGACTATGGCTACACCTTC CASSPLGGADYGYTF NA TRBJ1-2 TRBV7-2 NA
TGCGCCAGCAGTGGGACGGGCCTACGCTCCTACGAGCAGTACTTC CASSGTGLRSYEQYF large TRBJ2-7 TRBV5-1 NA
TGTGCCAGTAGTGCCCGACCCGGACAGGCCTCCTACGAGCAGTACTTC CASSARPGQASYEQYF NA TRBJ2-7 TRBV19 TRBD1
TGTGCCAGCAGCTTAGTTGTTGATCAGCCCCAGCATTTT CASSLVVDQPQHF NA TRBJ1-5 TRBV7-2 NA
TGTGCCATCAATGGCCCGGAGGGTGGCTACACCTTC CAINGPEGGYTF NA TRBJ1-2 TRBV10-3 NA
TGTGCCAGCAGTTTGGGGGTGGGTGCGATTAATGGCTACACCTTC CASSLGVGAINGYTF NA TRBJ1-2 TRBV28 NA
TGTGCCAGCAGAGAAGGGCAATTAGCGGGGGGACAAGAGACCCAGTACTTC CASREGQLAGGQETQYF NA TRBJ2-5 TRBV5-4 TRBD2
TGCAGTGCCGGTGGGACAGGCAAATCTTATGGCTACACCTTC CSAGGTGKSYGYTF few TRBJ1-2 TRBV20-1 TRBD1
TGCAGTGCTAGAGTGGCCGGACAGGGGGTTTTTCAGCCCCAGCATTTT CSARVAGQGVFQPQHF NA TRBJ1-5 TRBV20-1 TRBD1
TGTGCCACCAGCGGGGACTATACTCAAGAGACCCAGTACTTC CATSGDYTQETQYF few TRBJ2-5 TRBV15 TRBD2
TGTGCCAGCAGGCTAGGCTGGACTAGGGGCGGGGAGACCCAGTACTTC CASRLGWTRGGETQYF NA TRBJ2-5 TRBV2 TRBD2
TGTGCCAGCAGAGGCCTGAGGCTAGCGGGCACAGATACGCAGTATTTT CASRGLRLAGTDTQYF NA TRBJ2-3 TRBV28 TRBD2
TGTGCCACCAGCAGACGTAGGGGGGCAGATACAGATACGCAGTATTTT CATSRRRGADTDTQYF few TRBJ2-3 TRBV15 NA
TGCAGTGCTACACGCGGGAGCGCTAGCTCCTACGAGCAGTACTTC CSATRGSASSYEQYF NA TRBJ2-7 TRBV20-1 TRBD2
TGTGCCAGCAGTACAGACTTCTCCGTCGTGACCCAGTACTTC CASSTDFSVVTQYF few TRBJ2-5 TRBV6-1 NA
TGTGCCAGCAGTTTAGGCGGACAGACCTACGAGCAGTACTTC CASSLGGQTYEQYF NA TRBJ2-7 TRBV28 NA
TGTGCCAGCGGGACCGAAGCAGATTCACCCCTCCACTTT CASGTEADSPLHF NA TRBJ1-6 TRBV2 NA
TGTGCCAGCAGCGCGGAAGGGGGCTCCTATGGCTACACCTTC CASSAEGGSYGYTF NA TRBJ1-2 TRBV21-1 NA
TGCAGTGCTAGCGGCTTCCTGAATTCACCCCTCCACTTT CSASGFLNSPLHF NA TRBJ1-6 TRBV20-1 NA
TGTGCCAGCAGTTCAAAACAGGGCGGTCTCCCCTATGGCTACACCTTC CASSSKQGGLPYGYTF NA TRBJ1-2 TRBV2 NA
TGTGCCACTTCGGACAGTACTTATAATTCACCCCTCCACTTT CATSDSTYNSPLHF NA TRBJ1-6 TRBV19 NA
TGCAGTGCCCTTCGACCGAAAACTGGAAACACCATATATTTT CSALRPKTGNTIYF NA TRBJ1-3 TRBV20-1 NA
TGCAGTGCTAGAGTTCACCAAGGCTCCTACGAGCAGTACTTC CSARVHQGSYEQYF NA TRBJ2-7 TRBV20-1 NA
TGTGCCACCAGCAGAGATCAAATGTCTGGAAACACCATATATTTT CATSRDQMSGNTIYF once TRBJ1-3 TRBV15 NA
TGTGCCGGGGGGGGCAGTAGCAATCAGCCCCAGCATTTT CAGGGSSNQPQHF NA TRBJ1-5 TRBV19 NA
TGTGCCAGCAGTTACGGAGGCGGAGATATGGTTGGCTACACCTTC CASSYGGGDMVGYTF once TRBJ1-2 TRBV6-5 NA